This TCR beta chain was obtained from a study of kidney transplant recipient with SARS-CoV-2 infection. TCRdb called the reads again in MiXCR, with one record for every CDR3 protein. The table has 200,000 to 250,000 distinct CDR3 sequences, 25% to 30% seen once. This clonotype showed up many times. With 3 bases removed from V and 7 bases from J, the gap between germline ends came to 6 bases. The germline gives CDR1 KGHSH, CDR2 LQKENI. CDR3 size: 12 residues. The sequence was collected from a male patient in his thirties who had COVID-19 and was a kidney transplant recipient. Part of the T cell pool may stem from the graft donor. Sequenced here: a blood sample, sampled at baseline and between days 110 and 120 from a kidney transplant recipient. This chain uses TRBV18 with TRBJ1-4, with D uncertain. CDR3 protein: CASSPGGEKLFF. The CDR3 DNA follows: TGTGCCAGCTCACCGGGTGGTGAAAAACTGTTTTTT.